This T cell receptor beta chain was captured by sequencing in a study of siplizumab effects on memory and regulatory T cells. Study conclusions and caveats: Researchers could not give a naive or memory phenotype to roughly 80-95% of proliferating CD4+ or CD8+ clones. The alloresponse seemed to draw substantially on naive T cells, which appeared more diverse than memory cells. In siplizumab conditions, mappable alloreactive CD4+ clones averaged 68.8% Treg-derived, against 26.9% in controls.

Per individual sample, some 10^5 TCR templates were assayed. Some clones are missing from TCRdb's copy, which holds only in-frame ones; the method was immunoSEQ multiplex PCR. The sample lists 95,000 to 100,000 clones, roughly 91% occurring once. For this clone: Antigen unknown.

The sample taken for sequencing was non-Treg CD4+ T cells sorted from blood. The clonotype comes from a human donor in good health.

The CDR3 region is CASSPQIPSTDTQYF. CDR3 coding DNA: TGTGCCAGCAGTCCGCAAATCCCTAGCACAGATACGCAGTATTTT. The chain recombines TRBV27 with TRBJ2-3; D is unresolved. CDR3 length: 15 amino acids. The V and J ends lost 5 bases and 0 bases respectively, with 12 bases between them. The germline V gene encodes CDR1 MNHEY and CDR2 SMNVEV (reference sequence).